The entry below gives a single T cell receptor (beta chain) sequence along with its context. Antigen unknown. Use of 60 Vbeta and 13 Jbeta primers characterized the PCR. TCRdb's copy holds only in-frame clones and misses some; the assay was immunoSEQ multiplex PCR. Of about 180,000 clones detected, around 72% appear once; the ten largest clones hold approximately 2.3%. The entry originates in a study of cytomegalovirus exposure and HLA in healthy donors. Study conclusions and caveats: A later analysis found common viral pathogens apparently linked to several of the most significant clusters.

The CDR3 has 14 amino acids. Germline-derived CDR1 and CDR2 are MNHEY and SVGAGI. The V end was cut by 0 bases, the J end by 4 bases, with 10 bases between. V usage is TRBV6-5 and J usage is TRBJ2-7, with a possible D match to TRBD1 (5 bases). This sequence originates from a female donor in good health and CMV-seronegative. The sequencing input was PBMCs. The CDR3 reads CASSYSTGGYEQYF. The CDR3 DNA sequence: TGTGCCAGCAGTTACTCAACAGGCGGATACGAGCAGTACTTC.